Sequencing of this TCR beta chain was carried out in a study of cytomegalovirus exposure and HLA in healthy donors. Whole-study findings and limits: Serostatus for CMV was the only available immune exposure information. For TCR beta chains, V- and J-gene trimming was later linked to a missense DCLRE1C variant. Earlier analysis looked at TCR beta V segments, and most were productive about 87% or about 30% of the time.

The PCR employed 60 Vbeta primers together with 13 Jbeta primers. Authors' data handling: Around 11 million of 65 million to 95 million unique TCR beta chains were shared, per a later count. Sequencing used immunoSEQ multiplex PCR; TCRdb keeps in-frame clones, though not all of them. V and J calls and clone size are as listed in that table; D and trimming were resolved from the DNA. The table includes some 150,000 clones, less than 80% detected once. The CDR3 covers 13 residues. V was trimmed by 3 bases and J by 6 bases, leaving 11 bases between them. Germline V gene data show CDR1 as MDHEN and CDR2 as SYDVKM. As for this clone: Its antigen is unidentified.

This sequence joins TRBV28 and TRBJ1-2, with D perhaps matching TRBD1 (6 bases). The TCR originated in a middle-aged man in good health and CMV-seronegative. What was sequenced was PBMCs. The CDR3 protein is CASSLSRGHGYTF. CDR3 in DNA: TGTGCCAGCAGTTTGAGCAGGGGTCATGGCTACACCTTC.